These 24 T cell receptor beta chains were all obtained from the same sample, sequenced in a study of T cell clonotyping in hematopoietic cell transplantation. Libraries were prepared by immunoSEQ multiplex PCR; TCRdb keeps only in-frame clonotypes and omits some of them. This table has over 25,000 clones, about 94% appearing once. The sample here was PBMCs, taken 100 days after allogeneic stem cell transplant. These receptors originate from a female patient aged 50-59 years who had an allogeneic stem cell transplant from a related donor, so the T cells may come from the graft donor. Some clones in this sample may be carry-over from other donors' samples.

This rearrangement joins TRBV27 to TRBJ1-2; no definite D call. Trimming took 2 bases from V and 2 from J, leaving 9 bases between them. Germline CDR1 reads MNHEY; CDR2 reads SMNVEV (reference sequence). CDR3 size: 14 residues. The CDR3 nucleotides read TGTGCCAGCAGTTTAAAGGGAGGGAACTATGGCTACACCTTC. Its translation: CASSLKGGNYGYTF.

V gene TRBV19 combines with J gene TRBJ1-6, with TRBD1 matching 8 bases. Trimming at V came to 6 bases and at J to 8 bases, leaving 9 bases not matched to a gene. This CDR3 has 15 amino acids. Germline V gene data show CDR1 as LNHDA and CDR2 as SQIVND (reference sequence). The CDR3 loop is CASSADRVGDSPLHF. CDR3 in DNA: TGTGCCAGTAGCGCGGACAGGGTAGGCGATTCACCCCTCCACTTT.

The V and J genes are TRBV11-3 and TRBJ2-6; D remains ambiguous. This CDR3 has 15 amino acids. Germline loops: CDR1 SGHNT, CDR2 YENEEA. V gave up 5 bases and J gave up 1 base, with 9 bases separating them. As DNA, the CDR3 is TGTGCCAGCAGCCTGGACGGGTCTGGGGCCAACGTCCTGACTTTC. This gives the protein CASSLDGSGANVLTF.

This clone appeared once. The rearrangement joins TRBV12-5 to TRBJ1-1; D call uncertain. Germline values: CDR1 LGHNT, CDR2 FRNRAP. The germline V and J ends were trimmed by 7 bases and 3 bases, with 12 bases remaining between them. CDR3 length: 13 residues. The CDR3 here is CASASSGHTEAFF. CDR3 in DNA: TGTGCTAGTGCTTCTTCGGGTCACACTGAAGCTTTCTTT.

This rearrangement joins TRBV6-5 to TRBJ2-1; perhaps TRBD2 as D (6 bases). CDR3 size: 15 residues. Germline V gene lookup returns CDR1 MNHEY and CDR2 SVGAGI. V lost 2 bases to trimming and J lost 0 bases, with 8 bases between them. CDR3 in DNA: TGTGCCAGCAGTTACCGGGACTCCTCCTACAATGAGCAGTTCTTC. The encoded protein is CASSYRDSSYNEQFF.

This rearrangement joins TRBV21-1 to TRBJ2-7; the table calls TRBD1, which could not be checked here. TRBV21-1 is listed as a pseudogene. This CDR3 spans 16 amino acids. The CDR3 sequence is CASSQTGSADGYEQYF. In DNA form, the CDR3 reads TGTGCCAGCAGCCAAACAGGGTCCGCGGACGGCTACGAGCAGTACTTC.

This clone came up once. The V gene is TRBV6-5, the J gene TRBJ1-6, with D uncertain. Germline CDR1 reads MNHEY; CDR2 reads SVGAGI. The CDR3 covers 14 residues. Trimming took 6 bases from V and 0 from J, leaving 6 bases between them. CDR3 in DNA: TGTGCCAGCAGCAAGGACTCCTATAATTCACCCCTCCACTTT. It specifies CASSKDSYNSPLHF.

V and J are TRBV5-1 and TRBJ1-1, with 7 bases aligning to TRBD1. CDR3 length equals 14 residues. Germline V gene data show CDR1 as SGHRS and CDR2 as YFSETQ. The trim removed 5 bases at V and 0 bases at J, leaving 4 bases unmatched. CDR3 amino acids: CASSVGQLNTEAFF. CDR3 coding DNA: TGCGCCAGCAGTGTGGGACAGCTGAACACTGAAGCTTTCTTT.

This clone has only one observation. CDR3 loop: CASRNSGNKYQPQHF. CDR3 nucleotide sequence: TGTGCCAGCAGAAATTCGGGGAATAAGTATCAGCCCCAGCATTTT. The genes are TRBV27 and TRBJ1-5; no clear D gene. Between the trimmed V and J ends, which lost 6 bases and 5 bases, there was a span of 17 bases. The CDR3 contains 15 residues. The germline V gene encodes CDR1 MNHEY and CDR2 SMNVEV (reference sequence).

The CDR3 loop is CASSLEATTGELFF. For the CDR3, the DNA is TGCGCCAGCAGCTTGGAGGCTACCACCGGGGAGCTGTTTTTT. The chain uses TRBV5-1 and TRBJ2-2; D uncertain. Germline assignment: CDR1 SGHRS and CDR2 YFSETQ. Trimming left V 0 bases short and J 4 bases short, with 7 bases between. This CDR3 contains 14 residues. Variable domain in full (rest from reference TRBV5-1 and TRBJ2-2): KAGVTQTPRYLIKTRGQQVTLSCSPISGHRSVSWYQQTPGQGLQFLFEYFSETQRNKGNFPGRFSGRQFSNSRSEMNVSTLELGDSALYLCASSLEATTGELFFGEGSRLTVL.

CDR3 amino acids: CASSTPSDTQYF. In DNA form, the CDR3 reads TGTGCCAGCAGCACCCCCTCAGATACGCAGTATTTT. The chain joins TRBV13 to TRBJ2-3, with unresolved D. The CDR3 runs to 12 residues. Trimming took 5 bases from V and 4 from J, leaving 7 bases between them. Germline CDR1 is PRHDT and CDR2 is FYEKMQ (reference sequence).

This rearrangement joins TRBV6-6 to TRBJ1-1, with D unclear. Germline CDR1 reads MNHNY; CDR2 reads SVGAGI (reference sequence). Trimming cost V 2 bases and J 6 bases, with 13 bases left between them. This CDR3 contains 14 residues. The CDR3 region is CASSYGGFKAEAFF. The CDR3 DNA reads as TGTGCCAGCAGTTACGGCGGGTTTAAGGCTGAAGCTTTCTTT.

The V call is TRBV5-1, the J call TRBJ1-2, with D unresolved. In germline, CDR1 is SGHRS, CDR2 YFSETQ. V dropped 0 bases and J dropped 4 bases, with 7 bases sitting between them. This CDR3 comprises 13 residues. CDR3 loop: CASSLEWGYGYTF. The CDR3 coding sequence is TGCGCCAGCAGCTTGGAATGGGGCTATGGCTACACCTTC.

CDR3 sequence: CASRPTSIYEQYF. In DNA, the CDR3 is TGTGCCAGCAGGCCCACTAGCATCTACGAGCAGTACTTC. This chain joins TRBV6-4 and TRBJ2-7; perhaps TRBD2 as D (6 bases). Deletions cut 6 bases from V and 3 bases from J, with 12 bases between. This CDR3 contains 13 residues. The V gene's germline CDR1 is MRHNA and CDR2 SNTAGT.

The chain carries TRBV14 and TRBJ1-1; no reliable D call. From germline, CDR1 is SGHDN and CDR2 FVKESK. Trimming stripped 4 bases from V and 1 base from J, with 7 bases between. The CDR3 runs to 13 residues. CDR3 sequence: CASSLTRNTEAFF. In nucleotides, the CDR3 is TGTGCCAGCAGCCTTACGAGGAACACTGAAGCTTTCTTT.

This rearrangement joins TRBV10-3 to TRBJ1-2; D not resolved. The length of the CDR3 is 12 residues. CDR1 and CDR2 (germline): ENHRY, SYGVKD. V lost 10 bases, J lost 4 bases, and 13 bases lay in between. The CDR3 here is CATRRDLYGYTF. DNA of the CDR3: TGTGCCACCCGCCGGGATCTCTATGGCTACACCTTC.

The chain uses TRBV5-1 and TRBJ1-1; D is uncertain. Trimming removed 4 bases from V and 2 bases from J, with 9 bases in between. The CDR3 runs to 13 residues. Germline-derived CDR1 and CDR2 are SGHRS and YFSETQ. The CDR3 nucleotides are TGCGCCAGCAGCGTGGGAGTAAACACTGAAGCTTTCTTT. This encodes CASSVGVNTEAFF.

This rearrangement joins TRBV10-1 to TRBJ2-7, with TRBD1 as a possible D gene (5 bases). CDR3 length: 16 residues. Trimming pared 4 bases from V and 1 base from J, leaving 17 bases between. Looked up from germline, CDR1 is WNHNN and CDR2 is SYGVQD (reference sequence). CDR3 protein: CASSVGQGKGSYEQYF. DNA of the CDR3: TGCGCCAGCAGTGTGGGCCAGGGTAAGGGGTCCTACGAGCAGTACTTC.

The V gene is TRBV30, the J gene TRBJ2-5; 7 nucleotides align to TRBD2. V lost 3 bases and J lost 0; bases outside the gene matches: 10. This CDR3 contains 16 residues. Germline CDR1 and CDR2: GTSNPN and SVGIG (reference sequence). This CDR3 is CAWSPIGLADQETQYF. CDR3 bases: TGTGCCTGGAGCCCGATCGGGCTAGCGGACCAAGAGACCCAGTACTTC.

V and J are TRBV30 and TRBJ2-7; a possible D gene is TRBD2 (6 bases). This CDR3 is built from 13 residues. Trimming shortened V by 3 bases and J by 2 bases, and 11 bases separated the two germline ends. Germline V gene data show CDR1 as GTSNPN and CDR2 as SVGIG (reference sequence). CDR3 sequence: CAWRSRDTYEQYF. The CDR3 DNA reads as TGTGCCTGGAGGTCGCGGGATACCTACGAGCAGTACTTC.

The chain links TRBV9 to TRBJ2-7; a possible D gene is TRBD2 (6 bases). CDR1 is SGDLS and CDR2 is YYNGEE in the germline V gene. The CDR3 covers 16 residues. V was shortened by 3 bases and J by 7 bases, with 23 bases between the two germline ends. CDR3 in amino acids: CASSDGTGTLVGEQYF. The CDR3 DNA reads TGTGCCAGCAGCGACGGCACCGGGACTCTTGTGGGGGAGCAGTACTTC.

V is TRBV28 and J is TRBJ2-1; the match to TRBD2 covers 9 bases. The CDR3 extends over 15 amino acids. Germline loops: CDR1 MDHEN, CDR2 SYDVKM. V lost 1 base, J lost 4 bases, and 2 bases stayed unmatched. CDR3 DNA: TGTGCCAGCAGTTTATTAGCGGGGGAATACAATGAGCAGTTCTTC. Translated, it gives CASSLLAGEYNEQFF.

This chain uses TRBV9 with TRBJ2-3, with TRBD1 as a possible D gene (5 bases). Germline loops: CDR1 SGDLS, CDR2 YYNGEE. The CDR3 length is 14 residues. Trimming stripped 1 base from V and 0 bases from J, with 6 bases between. CDR3 DNA sequence: TGTGCCAGCAGCGTACAGGGAAGCACAGATACGCAGTATTTT. Protein product: CASSVQGSTDTQYF.

The rearrangement joins TRBV9 to TRBJ1-5; TRBD1 might be the D (5 bases). This CDR3 contains 18 residues. In germline, CDR1 is SGDLS, CDR2 YYNGEE. With 0 bases removed from V and 2 bases from J, the gap between germline ends came to 18 bases. CDR3 loop: CASSVAIGGSEGNQPQHF. The DNA for the CDR3 is TGTGCCAGCAGCGTAGCTATTGGGGGGAGCGAAGGCAATCAGCCCCAGCATTTT.